A selection of T cell receptor beta chains follows, all from one sample in a study of T-cell reconstitution after alpha-beta-depleted transplantation in children. One entry per CDR3 protein, called by TCRdb with MiXCR from the PCR reads. The data contain about 240,000 distinct CDR3 sequences, 12% of them singletons. The source material was PBMCs from the stem cell graft donor, sampled from the stem cell graft. The origin of the receptors is a human donor who donated a stem cell graft to a child with acute lymphoblastic leukemia. Each CDR3 is given with its conserved first and last residue. The order of the fields is clone size, J gene, V gene, D gene, CDR3 DNA, CDR3 protein. A D gene is named only where the DNA matches it firmly. Part of the rows lack a size; the others show once, few, many or a class for expanded clones.

size: many; J: TRBJ1-1; V: TRBV5-1; D: -; DNA: TGCGCCAGCCACATTGAGACAACGAACACTGAAGCTTTCTTT; CDR3: CASHIETTNTEAFF
size: -; J: TRBJ1-5; V: TRBV20-1; D: TRBD1; DNA: TGCAGTGCTAGAGATGGTTTAGGGGGCGAGTGGGATGATCAGCCCCAGCATTTT; CDR3: CSARDGLGGEWDDQPQHF
size: many; J: TRBJ2-7; V: TRBV11-3; D: -; DNA: TGTGCCAGCAGCTTTGGGGCCGGGGGCCGGAGTCCCTACGAGCAGTACTTC; CDR3: CASSFGAGGRSPYEQYF
size: few; J: TRBJ2-6; V: TRBV20-1; D: -; DNA: TGCAGTGCTAGAGCGACGACGACTTTCGGCGCGTCTGGGGCCAACGTCCTGACTTTC; CDR3: CSARATTTFGASGANVLTF
size: many; J: TRBJ2-2; V: TRBV3-1; D: -; DNA: TGTGCCAGCAGCCAAGTACCTGCGGCAGGGGACAAGGGCGGGGAGCTGTTTTTT; CDR3: CASSQVPAAGDKGGELFF
size: -; J: TRBJ2-3; V: TRBV5-6; D: TRBD2; DNA: TGTGCCAGTAGGGAAGGGTCTAGCGGTAGCACAGATACGCAGTATTTT; CDR3: CASREGSSGSTDTQYF
size: few; J: TRBJ2-7; V: TRBV7-2; D: -; DNA: TGTGCCAGCAGCCCCGGTCTTGGAGAGCAGTACTTC; CDR3: CASSPGLGEQYF
size: -; J: TRBJ2-5; V: TRBV20-1; D: TRBD2; DNA: TGCAGTGCTAGCCCTACTAGCGGGGGAAAAGAGACCCAGCACTTC; CDR3: CSASPTSGGKETQHF
size: once; J: TRBJ1-4; V: TRBV6-5; D: TRBD1; DNA: TGTGCCAGCAGTTACTCCGAGGGGGCCGGTGAAAAACTGTTTTTT; CDR3: CASSYSEGAGEKLFF
size: many; J: TRBJ1-1; V: TRBV10-3; D: -; DNA: TGTGCCATCAGTCTCCTCGCCGGGTTGAACACTGAAGCTTTCTTT; CDR3: CAISLLAGLNTEAFF
size: many; J: TRBJ1-5; V: TRBV27; D: TRBD1; DNA: TGTGCCAGCAGTCTCACTCGACAGGGTTTGAATCAGCCCCAGCATTTT; CDR3: CASSLTRQGLNQPQHF
size: many; J: TRBJ2-6; V: TRBV28; D: -; DNA: TGTGCCAGCAGGGACGACTCTGGGGCCAACGTCCTGACTTTC; CDR3: CASRDDSGANVLTF
size: many; J: TRBJ2-7; V: TRBV7-9; D: -; DNA: TGTGCCAGCAGCTCCGAGCAGGGGAGGTACGAGCAGTACTTC; CDR3: CASSSEQGRYEQYF
size: many; J: TRBJ1-1; V: TRBV7-2; D: -; DNA: TGTGCCAGCAGCGCCCCAAGAATGGAAGCTTTCTTT; CDR3: CASSAPRMEAFF
size: many; J: TRBJ2-1; V: TRBV5-1; D: TRBD1; DNA: TGCGCCAGCGACGTGGGGACAGGGTCCTACAATGAGCAGTTCTTC; CDR3: CASDVGTGSYNEQFF
size: many; J: TRBJ1-1; V: TRBV20-1; D: TRBD1; DNA: TGCAGTGCCTACTCCAGCCGGGACAGATCAAACACTGAAGCTTTCTTT; CDR3: CSAYSSRDRSNTEAFF
size: many; J: TRBJ1-1; V: TRBV21-1; D: -; DNA: TGTGCCAGCATGGACAGAAGATCGAACACTGAAGCTTTCTTT; CDR3: CASMDRRSNTEAFF